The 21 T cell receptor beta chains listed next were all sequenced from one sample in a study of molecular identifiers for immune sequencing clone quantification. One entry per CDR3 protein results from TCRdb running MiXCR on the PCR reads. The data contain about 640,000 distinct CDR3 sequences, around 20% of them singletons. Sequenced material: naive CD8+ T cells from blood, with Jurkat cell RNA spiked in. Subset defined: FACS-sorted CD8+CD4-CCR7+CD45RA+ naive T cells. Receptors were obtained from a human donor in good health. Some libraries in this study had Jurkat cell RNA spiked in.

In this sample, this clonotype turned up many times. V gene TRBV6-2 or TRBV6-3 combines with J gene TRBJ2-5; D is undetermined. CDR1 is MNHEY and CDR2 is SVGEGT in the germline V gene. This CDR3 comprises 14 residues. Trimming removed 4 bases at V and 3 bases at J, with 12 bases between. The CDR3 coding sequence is TGTGCCAGCAGTTCCCCTGGGTTAGAAGAGACCCAGTACTTC. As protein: CASSSPGLEETQYF.

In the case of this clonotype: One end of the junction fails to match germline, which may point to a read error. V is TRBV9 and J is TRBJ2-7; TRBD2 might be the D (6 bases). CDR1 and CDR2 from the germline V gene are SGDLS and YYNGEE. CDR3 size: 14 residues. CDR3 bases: TGTGCCATCAGCGTGACGGGACTCGGCAGCGAGCAGTACTTC. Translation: CAISVTGLGSEQYF. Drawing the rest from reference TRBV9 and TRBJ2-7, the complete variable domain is DSGVTQTPKHLITATGQRVTLRCSPRSGDLSVYWYQQSLDQGLQFLIQYYNGEERAKGNILERFSAQQFPDLHSELNLSSLELGDSALYFCAISVTGLGSEQYFGPGTRLTVT.

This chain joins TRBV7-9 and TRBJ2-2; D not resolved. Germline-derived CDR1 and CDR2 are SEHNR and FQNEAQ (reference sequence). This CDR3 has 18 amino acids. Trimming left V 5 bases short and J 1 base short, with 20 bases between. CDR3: CASSQILRVALNTGELFF. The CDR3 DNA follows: TGTGCCAGCAGCCAAATCCTCCGGGTGGCCTTGAACACCGGGGAGCTGTTTTTT. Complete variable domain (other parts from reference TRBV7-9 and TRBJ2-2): DTGVSQNPRHKITKRGQNVTFRCDPISEHNRLYWYRQTLGQGPEFLTYFQNEAQLEKSRLLSDRFSAERPKGSFSTLEIQRTEQGDSAMYLCASSQILRVALNTGELFFGEGSRLTVL.

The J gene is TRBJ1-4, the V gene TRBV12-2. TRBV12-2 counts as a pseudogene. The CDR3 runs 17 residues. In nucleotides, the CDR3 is TGTGCAAGTCGCCCTTCAAACAGTTACACAACTAATGAAAAACTGTTTTTT. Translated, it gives CASRPSNSYTTNEKLFF.

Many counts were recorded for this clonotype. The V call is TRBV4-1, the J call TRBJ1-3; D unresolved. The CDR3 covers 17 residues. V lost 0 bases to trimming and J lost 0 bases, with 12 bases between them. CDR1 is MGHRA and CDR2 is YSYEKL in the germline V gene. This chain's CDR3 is CASSQELGSGSGNTIYF. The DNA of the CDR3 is TGCGCCAGCAGCCAAGAATTGGGGTCGGGCTCTGGAAACACCATATATTTT.

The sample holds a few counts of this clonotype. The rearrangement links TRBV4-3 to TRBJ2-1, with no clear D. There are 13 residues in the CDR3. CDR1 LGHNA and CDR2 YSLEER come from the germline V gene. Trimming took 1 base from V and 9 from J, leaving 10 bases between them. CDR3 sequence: CASSQGASGEQFF. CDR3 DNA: TGCGCCAGCAGCCAAGGGGCTTCTGGTGAGCAGTTCTTC.

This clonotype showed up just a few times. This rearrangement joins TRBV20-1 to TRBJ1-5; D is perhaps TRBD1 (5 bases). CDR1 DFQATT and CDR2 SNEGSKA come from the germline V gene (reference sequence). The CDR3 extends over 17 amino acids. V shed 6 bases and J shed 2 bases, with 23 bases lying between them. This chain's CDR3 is CSAPGPGKGDGNQPQHF. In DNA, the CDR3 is TGCAGTGCCCCAGGGCCAGGGAAGGGTGATGGCAATCAGCCCCAGCATTTT.

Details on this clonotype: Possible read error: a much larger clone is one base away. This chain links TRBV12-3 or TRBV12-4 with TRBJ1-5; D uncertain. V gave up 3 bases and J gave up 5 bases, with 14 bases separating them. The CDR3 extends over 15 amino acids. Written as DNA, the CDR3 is TGTGCCAGCAGTTTCGCCGGGGAGAGCGATCAGCCCCAGCATTTT. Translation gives CASSFAGESDQPQHF.

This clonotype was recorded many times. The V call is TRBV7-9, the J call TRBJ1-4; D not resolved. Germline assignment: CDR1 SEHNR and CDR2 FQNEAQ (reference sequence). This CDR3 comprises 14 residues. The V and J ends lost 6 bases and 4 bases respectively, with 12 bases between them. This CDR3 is CASSIGPNNEKLFF. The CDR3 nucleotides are TGTGCCAGCAGTATAGGGCCTAATAATGAAAAACTGTTTTTT. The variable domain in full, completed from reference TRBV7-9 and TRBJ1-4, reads DTGVSQNPRHKITKRGQNVTFRCDPISEHNRLYWYRQTLGQGPEFLTYFQNEAQLEKSRLLSDRFSAERPKGSFSTLEIQRTEQGDSAMYLCASSIGPNNEKLFFGSGTQLSVL.

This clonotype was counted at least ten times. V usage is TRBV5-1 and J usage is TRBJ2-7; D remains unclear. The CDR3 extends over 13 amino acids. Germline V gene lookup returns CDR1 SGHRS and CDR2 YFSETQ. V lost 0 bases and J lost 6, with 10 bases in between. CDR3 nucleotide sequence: TGCGCCAGCAGCTTGGACGCCTGGGGCGAGCAGTACTTC. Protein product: CASSLDAWGEQYF.

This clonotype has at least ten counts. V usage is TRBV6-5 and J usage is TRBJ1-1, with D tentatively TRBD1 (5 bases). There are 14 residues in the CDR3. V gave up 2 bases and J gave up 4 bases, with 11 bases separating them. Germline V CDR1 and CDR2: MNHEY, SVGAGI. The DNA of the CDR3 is TGTGCCAGCAGTTACGTGGGGACCGGCACTGAAGCTTTCTTT. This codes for CASSYVGTGTEAFF.

The CDR3 DNA reads TGTGCCTGGGGGGGCGGTTCCTACAATGAGCAGTTCTTC. It codes for CAWGGGSYNEQFF. This rearrangement joins TRBV30 to TRBJ2-1; TRBD1 is a possible D gene (6 bases). Deletions cut 5 bases from V and 1 base from J, with 9 bases between. The CDR3 extends over 13 amino acids. CDR1 and CDR2 from the germline V gene are GTSNPN and SVGIG (reference sequence).

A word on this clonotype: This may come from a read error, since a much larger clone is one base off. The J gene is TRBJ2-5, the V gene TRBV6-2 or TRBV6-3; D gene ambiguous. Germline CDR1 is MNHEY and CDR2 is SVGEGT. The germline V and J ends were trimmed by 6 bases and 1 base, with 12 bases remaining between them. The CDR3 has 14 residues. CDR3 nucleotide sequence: TGTGCCAGCAGGTTAAGAGATATCCAAGAGACCCAGTACTTC. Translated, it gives CASRLRDIQETQYF.

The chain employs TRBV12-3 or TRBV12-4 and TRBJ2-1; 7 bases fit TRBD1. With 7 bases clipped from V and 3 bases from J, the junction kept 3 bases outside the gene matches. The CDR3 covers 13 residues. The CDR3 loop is CASTGQVYNEQFF. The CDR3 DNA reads TGTGCCAGCACCGGACAGGTCTACAATGAGCAGTTCTTC.

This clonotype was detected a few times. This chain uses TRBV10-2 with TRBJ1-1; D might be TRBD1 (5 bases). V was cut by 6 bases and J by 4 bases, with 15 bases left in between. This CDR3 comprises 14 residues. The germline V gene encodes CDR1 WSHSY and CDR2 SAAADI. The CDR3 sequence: CASRGGPGLTEAFF. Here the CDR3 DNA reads TGCGCCAGCAGGGGGGGACCGGGGCTCACTGAAGCTTTCTTT.

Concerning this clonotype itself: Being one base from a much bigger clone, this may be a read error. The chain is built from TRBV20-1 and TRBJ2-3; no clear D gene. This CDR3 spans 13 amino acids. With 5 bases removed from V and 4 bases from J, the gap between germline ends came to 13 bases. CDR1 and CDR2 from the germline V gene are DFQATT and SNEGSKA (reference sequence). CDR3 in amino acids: CSAALEVADTQYF. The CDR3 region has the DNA TGCAGTGCTGCCCTCGAGGTCGCAGATACGCAGTATTTT.

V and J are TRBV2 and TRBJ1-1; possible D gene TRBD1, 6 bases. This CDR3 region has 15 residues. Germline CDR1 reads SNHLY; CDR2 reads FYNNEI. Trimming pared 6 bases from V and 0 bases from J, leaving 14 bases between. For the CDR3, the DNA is TGTGCCAGCAGGGATGGGACATTTATGAACACTGAAGCTTTCTTT. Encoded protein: CASRDGTFMNTEAFF.

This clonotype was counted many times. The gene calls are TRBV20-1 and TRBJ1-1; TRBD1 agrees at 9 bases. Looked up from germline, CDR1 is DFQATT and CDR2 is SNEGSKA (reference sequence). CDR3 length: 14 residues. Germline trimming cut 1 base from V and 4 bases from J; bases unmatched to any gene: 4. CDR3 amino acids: CSARGMTGGTEAFF. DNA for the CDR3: TGCAGTGCTAGAGGCATGACAGGGGGCACTGAAGCTTTCTTT.

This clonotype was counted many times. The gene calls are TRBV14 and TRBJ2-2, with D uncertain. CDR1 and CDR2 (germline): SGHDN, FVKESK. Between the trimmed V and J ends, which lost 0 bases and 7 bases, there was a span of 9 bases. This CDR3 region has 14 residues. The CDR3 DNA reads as TGTGCCAGCAGCCAAGAGGAGAAGGGCGGGGAGCTGTTTTTT. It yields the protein CASSQEEKGGELFF.

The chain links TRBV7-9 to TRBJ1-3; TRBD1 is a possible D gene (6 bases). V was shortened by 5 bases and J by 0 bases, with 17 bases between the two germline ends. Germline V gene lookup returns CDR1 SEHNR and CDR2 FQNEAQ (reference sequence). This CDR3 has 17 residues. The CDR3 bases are TGTGCCAGCAGCCAATTGTGGACAGCACCCTCTGGAAACACCATATATTTT. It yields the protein CASSQLWTAPSGNTIYF.

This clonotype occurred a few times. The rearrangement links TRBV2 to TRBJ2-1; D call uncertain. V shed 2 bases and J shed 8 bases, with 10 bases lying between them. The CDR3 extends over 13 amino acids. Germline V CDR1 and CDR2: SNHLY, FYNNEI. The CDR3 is CASSELIRDEQFF. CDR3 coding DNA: TGTGCCAGCAGTGAATTGATTCGGGATGAGCAGTTCTTC.